The present T cell receptor (beta chain) was sequenced within a study of shared clonotypes between healthy human individuals. Study outcomes and limitations: Naive CD4 clonotypes were shared across several donors at about 5.3%. Blood alone was sampled, and tissue repertoires likely differ.

Method: immunoSEQ multiplex PCR; TCRdb's copy keeps in-frame clones and lacks some. The sample includes a few million clones, 80% to 95% of them seen just once. Trimming stripped 2 bases from V and 4 bases from J, with 9 bases between. Germline V gene data show CDR1 as GTSNPN and CDR2 as SVGIG (reference sequence). The CDR3 runs to 13 residues. With respect to this clone: Its antigen is unknown. Distinct nucleotide sequences in the sample also encode this CDR3.

The TCR was taken from a man in his late teens or twenties in good health. Some clones in this sample may be carry-over from other donors' samples. Sequencing was performed on naive CD4+ T cells from PBMCs. Stated subset: CD45RA+ positively selected. The V and J genes are TRBV30 and TRBJ1-3; D is ambiguous. CDR3 DNA sequence: TGTGCCTGGAGTCCCGGGGTGGGAAACACCATATATTTT. It translates to CAWSPGVGNTIYF. The full variable domain, its missing parts supplied by reference TRBV30 and TRBJ1-3, is SQTIHQWPATLVQPVGSPLSLECTVEGTSNPNLYWYRQAAGRGLQLLFYSVGIGQISSEVPQNLSASRPQDRQFILSSKKLLLSDSGFYLCAWSPGVGNTIYFGEGSWLTVV.